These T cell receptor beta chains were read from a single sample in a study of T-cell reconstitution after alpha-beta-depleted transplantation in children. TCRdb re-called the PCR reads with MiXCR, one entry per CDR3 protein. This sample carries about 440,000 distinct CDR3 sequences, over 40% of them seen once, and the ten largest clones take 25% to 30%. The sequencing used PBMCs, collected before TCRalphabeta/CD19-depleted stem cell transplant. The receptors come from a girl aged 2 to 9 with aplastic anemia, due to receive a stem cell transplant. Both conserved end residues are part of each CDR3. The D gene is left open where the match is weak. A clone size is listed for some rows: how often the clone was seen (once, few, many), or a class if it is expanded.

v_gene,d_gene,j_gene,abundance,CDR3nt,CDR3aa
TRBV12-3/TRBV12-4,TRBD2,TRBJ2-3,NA,TGTGCCAGCACCCCTAGCGGGAGGGGATACACAGATACGCAGTATTTT,CASTPSGRGYTDTQYF
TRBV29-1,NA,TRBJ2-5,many,TGCAGCGTTGGCGCTGGGCTTCAAGAGACCCAGTACTTC,CSVGAGLQETQYF
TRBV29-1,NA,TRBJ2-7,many,TGCAGCGCCAAGAGGGGTTACGAGCAGTACTTC,CSAKRGYEQYF
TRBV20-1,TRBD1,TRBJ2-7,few,TGCAGTGCTAATACGCCGGGACAGGGGGCCCCCTACGAGCAGTACTTC,CSANTPGQGAPYEQYF
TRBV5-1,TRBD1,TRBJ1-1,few,TGCGCCAGCAGCTTAGACAGGGGGCCGAACACTGAAGCTTTCTTT,CASSLDRGPNTEAFF
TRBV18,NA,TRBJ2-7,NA,TGTGCCAGCTCACCCGTAGAATACGGGAGTACCCACGAGCAGTACTTC,CASSPVEYGSTHEQYF
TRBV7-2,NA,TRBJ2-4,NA,TGTGCCAGCAGCGTAGAGAGACGGGGGAACATTCAGTACTTC,CASSVERRGNIQYF
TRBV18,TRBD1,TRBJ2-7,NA,TGTGCCAGCTCACCGCAGGGACAGAGGTACGAGCAGTACTTC,CASSPQGQRYEQYF
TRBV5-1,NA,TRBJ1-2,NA,TGCGCCAGCAGCTTGGACTCCCGTGCTATGGCTACCCATTTTGGCTACACCTTC,CASSLDSRAMATHFGYTF
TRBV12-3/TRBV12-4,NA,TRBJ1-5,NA,TGTGCCAGCAGTCCTCCGGGGATGGACTATAATCAGCCCCAGCATTTT,CASSPPGMDYNQPQHF
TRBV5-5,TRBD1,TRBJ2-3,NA,TGTGCCAGCAGCTTTTTAACAGGGGGCGTCGCAGATACGCAGTATTTT,CASSFLTGGVADTQYF
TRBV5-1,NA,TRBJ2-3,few,TGCGCCAGCAGCTTGAGCGTTCCCACAGATACGCAGTATTTT,CASSLSVPTDTQYF
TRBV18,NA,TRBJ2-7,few,TGTGCCAGCTCAACGGGCTTGGTGGAGGTTACGTGGGAGCAGTACTTC,CASSTGLVEVTWEQYF
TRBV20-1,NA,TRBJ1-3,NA,TGCAGTGCTTCCGAGGGGCTCTTCTCTGGAAACACCATATATTTT,CSASEGLFSGNTIYF
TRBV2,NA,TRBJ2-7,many,TGTGCCAGCAGTGCTCCGAGCGTTGTCGGCGAGCAGTACTTC,CASSAPSVVGEQYF
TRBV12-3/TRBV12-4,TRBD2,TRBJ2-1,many,TGTGCCAGCAGTTTACACAGGTGGGAGGGCCGTAGCAATGAGCAGTTCTTC,CASSLHRWEGRSNEQFF
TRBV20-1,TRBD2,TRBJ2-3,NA,TGCAGTGCCGCGGGACTAGCGGCCCCAGATACGCAGTATTTT,CSAAGLAAPDTQYF
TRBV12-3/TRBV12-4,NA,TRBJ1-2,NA,TGTGCCAGCAGTTTAAGTGGCCGGGGGCGAGGCTACACCTTC,CASSLSGRGRGYTF
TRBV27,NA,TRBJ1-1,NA,TGTGCCAGCAGCCTCGGACAGATCATGAACACTGAAGCTTTCTTT,CASSLGQIMNTEAFF
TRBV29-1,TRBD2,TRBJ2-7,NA,TGCAGCGTTGGGGAGGGGTCCTACGAGCAGTACTTC,CSVGEGSYEQYF
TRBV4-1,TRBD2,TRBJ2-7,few,TGCGCCAGCAGCCAAAATGGCGGGAGGGCTAACGAGCAGTACTTC,CASSQNGGRANEQYF
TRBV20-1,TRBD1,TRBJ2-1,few,TGCAGTGCTAGAGCTCCGGACAGGAACTACAATGAGCAGTTCTTC,CSARAPDRNYNEQFF
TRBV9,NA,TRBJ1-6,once,TGTGCCAGCAGCCGTGACGGGACTTCTAATTCACCCCTCCACTTT,CASSRDGTSNSPLHF
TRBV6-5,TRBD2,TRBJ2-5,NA,TGTGCCAGCAGTTTCAGCGGGAGTGACCAAGAGACCCAGTACTTC,CASSFSGSDQETQYF
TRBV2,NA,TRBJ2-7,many,TGTGCCAGCAGTGAAGCGCGGACCCTTCAGGACGAGCAGTACTTC,CASSEARTLQDEQYF
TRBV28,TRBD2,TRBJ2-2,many,TGTGCCAGCAGTTTACTAGCGGGAGTCACCGGGGAGCTGTTTTTT,CASSLLAGVTGELFF
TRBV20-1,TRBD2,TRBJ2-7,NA,TGCAGTGCGTCTTCCTTTCTAGCGGACAACTCCTACGAGCAGTACTTC,CSASSFLADNSYEQYF
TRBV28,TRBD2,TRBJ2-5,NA,TGTGCCAGCAGCTTAGGAGGACCAGCGGGGCTCCAAGAGACCCAGTACTTC,CASSLGGPAGLQETQYF
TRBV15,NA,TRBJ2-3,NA,TGTGCCACCAGCATCGGGACATCAGCATCAGATACGCAGTATTTT,CATSIGTSASDTQYF
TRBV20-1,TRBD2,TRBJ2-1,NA,TGCAGTGCCCGGGGACTAGCCATCTACAATGAGCAGTTCTTC,CSARGLAIYNEQFF
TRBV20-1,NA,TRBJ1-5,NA,TGCAGTGCTCCCCGGCGAGGGGGGCGGGATAGCAATCAGCCCCAGCATTTT,CSAPRRGGRDSNQPQHF
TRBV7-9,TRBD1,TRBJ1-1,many,TGTGCCAGCAGCCTAGGGGAGACCAGGGGGAGAATGAACACTGAAGCTTTCTTT,CASSLGETRGRMNTEAFF
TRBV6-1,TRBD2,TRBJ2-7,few,TGTGCCAGCAGGGCACTAGCGGGGGCAATTTTCGGGGTCGGCGAGCAGTACTTC,CASRALAGAIFGVGEQYF
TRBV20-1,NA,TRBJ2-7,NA,TGCAGTGCTCCCAGAAGCTACGAGCAGTACTTC,CSAPRSYEQYF
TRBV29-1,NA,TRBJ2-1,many,TGCAGCGTTGATAGCGGAACCTCCTACAATGAGCAGTTCTTC,CSVDSGTSYNEQFF
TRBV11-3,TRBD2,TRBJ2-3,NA,TGTGCCAGCAGCTCGGGACTAGCGCTACACACAGATACGCAGTATTTT,CASSSGLALHTDTQYF
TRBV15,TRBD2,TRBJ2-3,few,TGTGCCACCAGCAGGTGGACTAGCGGGGCCCTCGTAGATACGCAGTATTTT,CATSRWTSGALVDTQYF
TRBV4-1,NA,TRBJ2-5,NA,TGCGCCAGCAGCCGAGGACAGCCAGGAGAGACCCAGTACTTC,CASSRGQPGETQYF
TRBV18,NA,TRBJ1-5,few,TGTGCCAGCTCACCTGAGGGGAGGCAGCCCCAGCATTTT,CASSPEGRQPQHF
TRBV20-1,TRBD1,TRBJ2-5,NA,TGCAGTGCTCCACAGGGGATACAAGAGACCCAGTACTTC,CSAPQGIQETQYF